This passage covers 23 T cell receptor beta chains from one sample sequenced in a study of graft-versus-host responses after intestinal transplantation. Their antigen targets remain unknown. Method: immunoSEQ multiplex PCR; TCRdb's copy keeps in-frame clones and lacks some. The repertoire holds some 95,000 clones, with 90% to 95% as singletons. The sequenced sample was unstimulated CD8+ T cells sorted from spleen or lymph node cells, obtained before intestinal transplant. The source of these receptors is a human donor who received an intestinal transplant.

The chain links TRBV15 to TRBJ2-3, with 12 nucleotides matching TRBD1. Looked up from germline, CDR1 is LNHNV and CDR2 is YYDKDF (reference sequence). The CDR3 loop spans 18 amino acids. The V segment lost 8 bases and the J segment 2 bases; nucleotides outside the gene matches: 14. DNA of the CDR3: TGTGCCACCCGGGGGCCGGGACAGGGGGCTGAAGCCACAGATACGCAGTATTTT. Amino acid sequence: CATRGPGQGAEATDTQYF.

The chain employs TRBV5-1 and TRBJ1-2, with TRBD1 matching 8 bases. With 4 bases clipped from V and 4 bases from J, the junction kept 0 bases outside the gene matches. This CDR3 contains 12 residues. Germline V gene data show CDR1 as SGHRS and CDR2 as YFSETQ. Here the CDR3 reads CASSGTGYGYTF. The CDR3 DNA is TGCGCCAGCAGCGGGACAGGCTATGGCTACACCTTC.

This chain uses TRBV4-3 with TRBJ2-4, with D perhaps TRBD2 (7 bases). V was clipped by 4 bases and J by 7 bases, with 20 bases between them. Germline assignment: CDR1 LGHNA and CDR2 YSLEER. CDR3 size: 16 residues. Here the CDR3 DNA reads TGCGCCAGCAGCCCTACCCTGGGGGGGGGCAATAACATTCAGTACTTC. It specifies CASSPTLGGGNNIQYF.

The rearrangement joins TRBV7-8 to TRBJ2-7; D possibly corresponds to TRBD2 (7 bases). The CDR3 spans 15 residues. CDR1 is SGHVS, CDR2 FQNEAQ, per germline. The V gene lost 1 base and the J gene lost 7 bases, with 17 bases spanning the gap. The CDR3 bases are TGTGCCAGCAGCTTAGATAGGTTCGAGGGGGGGGAGCAGTACTTC. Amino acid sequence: CASSLDRFEGGEQYF.

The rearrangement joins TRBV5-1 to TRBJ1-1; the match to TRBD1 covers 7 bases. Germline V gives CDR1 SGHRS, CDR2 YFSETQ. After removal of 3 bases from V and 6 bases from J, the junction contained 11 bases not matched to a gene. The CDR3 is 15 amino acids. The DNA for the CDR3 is TGCGCCAGCAGCTCCGTAGGGCAGGGGGGACCTGAAGCTTTCTTT. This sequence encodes CASSSVGQGGPEAFF.

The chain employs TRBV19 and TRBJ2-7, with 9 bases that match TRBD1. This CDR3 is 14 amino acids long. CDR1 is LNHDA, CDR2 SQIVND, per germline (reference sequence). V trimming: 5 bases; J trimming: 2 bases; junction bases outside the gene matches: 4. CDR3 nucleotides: TGTGCCAGTAGTCCCGGGACAGGGACCTACGAGCAGTACTTC. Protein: CASSPGTGTYEQYF.

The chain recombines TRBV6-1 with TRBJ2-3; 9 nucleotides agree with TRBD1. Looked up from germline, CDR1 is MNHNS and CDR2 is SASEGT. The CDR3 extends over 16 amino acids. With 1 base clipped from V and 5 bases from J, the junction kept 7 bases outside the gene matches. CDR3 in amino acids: CASSEEVRQGEDTQYF. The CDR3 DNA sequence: TGTGCCAGCAGTGAAGAAGTGAGACAGGGGGAAGATACGCAGTATTTT.

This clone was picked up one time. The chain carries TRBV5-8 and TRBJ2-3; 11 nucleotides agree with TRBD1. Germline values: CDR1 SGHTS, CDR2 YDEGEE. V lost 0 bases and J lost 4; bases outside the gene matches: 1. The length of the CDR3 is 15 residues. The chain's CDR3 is CASSLGTGGADTQYF. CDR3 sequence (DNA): TGTGCCAGCAGCTTGGGGACAGGGGGCGCAGATACGCAGTATTTT.

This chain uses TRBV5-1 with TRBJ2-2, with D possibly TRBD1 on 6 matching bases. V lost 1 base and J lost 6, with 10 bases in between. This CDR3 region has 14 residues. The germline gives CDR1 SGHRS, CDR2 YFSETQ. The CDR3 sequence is CASSLWGRSGELFF. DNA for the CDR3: TGCGCCAGCAGCTTGTGGGGGCGATCCGGGGAGCTGTTTTTT.

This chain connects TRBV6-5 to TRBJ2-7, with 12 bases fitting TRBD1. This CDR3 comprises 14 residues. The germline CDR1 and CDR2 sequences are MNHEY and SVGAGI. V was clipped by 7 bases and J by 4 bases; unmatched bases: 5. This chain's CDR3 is CASNPGQGAYEQYF. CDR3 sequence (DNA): TGTGCCAGCAACCCGGGACAGGGGGCGTACGAGCAGTACTTC.

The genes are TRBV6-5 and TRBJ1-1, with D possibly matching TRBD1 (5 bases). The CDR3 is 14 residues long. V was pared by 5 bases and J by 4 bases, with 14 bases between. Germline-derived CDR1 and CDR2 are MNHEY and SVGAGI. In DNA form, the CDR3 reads TGTGCCAGCAGTATGGGGGGTGGAGGCACTGAAGCTTTCTTT. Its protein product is CASSMGGGGTEAFF.

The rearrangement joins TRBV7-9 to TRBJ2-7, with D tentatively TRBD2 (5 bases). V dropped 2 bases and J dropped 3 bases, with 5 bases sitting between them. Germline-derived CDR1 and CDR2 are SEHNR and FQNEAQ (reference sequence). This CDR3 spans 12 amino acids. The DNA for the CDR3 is TGTGCCAGCAGCTTAAGCGGCTACGAGCAGTACTTC. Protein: CASSLSGYEQYF.

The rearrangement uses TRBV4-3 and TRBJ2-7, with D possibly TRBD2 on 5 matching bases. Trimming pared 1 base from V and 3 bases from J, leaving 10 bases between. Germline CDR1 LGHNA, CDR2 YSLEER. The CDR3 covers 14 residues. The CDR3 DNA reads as TGCGCCAGCAGCCAAGGACGGACTCTCTACGAGCAGTACTTC. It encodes CASSQGRTLYEQYF.

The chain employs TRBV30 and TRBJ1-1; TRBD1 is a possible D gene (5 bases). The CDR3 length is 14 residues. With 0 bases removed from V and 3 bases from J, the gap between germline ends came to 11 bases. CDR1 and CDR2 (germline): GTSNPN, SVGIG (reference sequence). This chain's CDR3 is CAWSVGRGDTEAFF. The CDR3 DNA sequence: TGTGCCTGGAGTGTTGGGAGGGGTGACACTGAAGCTTTCTTT.

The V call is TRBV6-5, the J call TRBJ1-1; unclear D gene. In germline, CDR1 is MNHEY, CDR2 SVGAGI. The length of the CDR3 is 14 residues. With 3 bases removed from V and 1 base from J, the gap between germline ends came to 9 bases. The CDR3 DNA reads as TGTGCCAGCAGTTATAAGGGAGGGAACACTGAAGCTTTCTTT. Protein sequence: CASSYKGGNTEAFF.

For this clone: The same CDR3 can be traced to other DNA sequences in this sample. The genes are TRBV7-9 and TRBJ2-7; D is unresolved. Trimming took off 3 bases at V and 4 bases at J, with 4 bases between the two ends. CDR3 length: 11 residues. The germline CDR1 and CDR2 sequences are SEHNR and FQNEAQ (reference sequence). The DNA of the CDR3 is TGTGCCAGCAGCTTGACATACGAGCAGTACTTC. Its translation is CASSLTYEQYF.

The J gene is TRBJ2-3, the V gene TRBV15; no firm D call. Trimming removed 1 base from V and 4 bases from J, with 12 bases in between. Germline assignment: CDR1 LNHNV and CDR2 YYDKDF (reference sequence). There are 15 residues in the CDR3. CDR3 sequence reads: CATSRVKSYADTQYF. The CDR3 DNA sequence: TGTGCCACCAGCAGAGTTAAGAGCTACGCAGATACGCAGTATTTT. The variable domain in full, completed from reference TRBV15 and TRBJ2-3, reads DAMVIQNPRYQVTQFGKPVTLSCSQTLNHNVMYWYQQKSSQAPKLLFHYYDKDFNNEADTPDNFQSRRPNTSFCFLDIRSPGLGDTAMYLCATSRVKSYADTQYFGPGTRLTVL.

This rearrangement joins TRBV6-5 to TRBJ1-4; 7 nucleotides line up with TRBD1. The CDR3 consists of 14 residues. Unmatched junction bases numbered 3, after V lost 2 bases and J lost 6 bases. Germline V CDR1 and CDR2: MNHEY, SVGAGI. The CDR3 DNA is TGTGCCAGCAGTTACGGGGACAGTCATGAAAAACTGTTTTTT. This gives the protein CASSYGDSHEKLFF.

The DNA of the CDR3 is TGTGCCAGCAGCTCGGGTCCGGGGACAACCTACGAGCAGTACTTC. Amino acids: CASSSGPGTTYEQYF. The chain couples TRBV5-8 to TRBJ2-7, with a tentative D call TRBD1 (6 bases). Germline V gives CDR1 SGHTS, CDR2 YDEGEE. The CDR3 is 15 residues long. V lost 3 bases, J lost 2 bases, and 15 bases lay in between.

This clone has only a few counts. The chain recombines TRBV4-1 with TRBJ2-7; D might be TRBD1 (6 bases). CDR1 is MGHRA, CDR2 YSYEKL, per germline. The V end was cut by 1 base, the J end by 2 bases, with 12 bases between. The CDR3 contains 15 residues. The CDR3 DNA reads TGCGCCAGCAGCCAAGGCGGCAGGGGACCCTACGAGCAGTACTTC. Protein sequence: CASSQGGRGPYEQYF.

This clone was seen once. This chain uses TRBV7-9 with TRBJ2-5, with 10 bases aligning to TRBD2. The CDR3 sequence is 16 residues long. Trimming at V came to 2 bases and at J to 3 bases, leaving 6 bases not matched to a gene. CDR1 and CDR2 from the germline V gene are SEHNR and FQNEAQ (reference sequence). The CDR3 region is CASSLSPSGGKETQYF. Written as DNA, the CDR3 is TGTGCCAGCAGCTTAAGCCCTAGCGGGGGTAAAGAGACCCAGTACTTC. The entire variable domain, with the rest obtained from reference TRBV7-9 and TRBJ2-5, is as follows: DTGVSQNPRHKITKRGQNVTFRCDPISEHNRLYWYRQTLGQGPEFLTYFQNEAQLEKSRLLSDRFSAERPKGSFSTLEIQRTEQGDSAMYLCASSLSPSGGKETQYFGPGTRLLVL.

In nucleotides, the CDR3 is TGCAGCTGCAGAGGGCGCGGGGGCTACACCTTC. It translates to CSCRGRGGYTF. The chain carries TRBV29-1 and TRBJ1-2; no clear D. The CDR3 is 11 residues long. CDR1 is SQVTM and CDR2 is ANQGSEA in the germline V gene. V lost 8 bases and J 8 bases, leaving 15 bases between the germline ends.

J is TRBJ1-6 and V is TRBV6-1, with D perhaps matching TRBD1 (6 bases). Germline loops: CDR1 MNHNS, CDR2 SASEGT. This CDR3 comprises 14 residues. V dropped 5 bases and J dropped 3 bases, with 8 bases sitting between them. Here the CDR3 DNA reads TGTGCCAGCAGTCAACAGGGCTATAATTCACCCCTCCACTTT. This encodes CASSQQGYNSPLHF.